The 5 T cell receptor beta chains below were found in one sample sequenced in a study of technical replicates of blood from a few donors. Generated by immunoSEQ multiplex PCR, the TCRdb table keeps only in-frame clones and is missing some. Altogether about 76,000 clones are present, roughly 92% being singletons, with the ten largest covering under 0.5%. What was sequenced was T cells isolated from PBMCs. The receptors stem from a human donor in good health.

This clone showed up just once. This sequence joins TRBV2 and TRBJ2-2; the D is unclear. V lost 7 bases and J 2 bases, leaving 2 bases between the germline ends. This CDR3 spans 11 amino acids. The germline V gene has CDR1 SNHLY and CDR2 FYNNEI. CDR3 amino acids: CASINTGELFF. In DNA, the CDR3 is TGTGCCAGCATAAACACCGGGGAGCTGTTTTTT.

This chain connects TRBV6-6 to TRBJ1-3; a weak D match, TRBD1 (5 bases). This CDR3 spans 14 amino acids. V was pared by 8 bases and J by 0 bases, with 11 bases between. Germline CDR1 and CDR2: MNHNY and SVGAGI (reference sequence). The CDR3 region is CASRSTASGNTIYF. The CDR3 DNA reads TGTGCCAGCCGTTCGACAGCCTCTGGAAACACCATATATTTT.

The chain is built from TRBV7-2 and TRBJ2-7, with 7 bases lining up with TRBD1. CDR1 and CDR2 (germline): SGHTA, FQGNSA. The CDR3 is 14 amino acids. After removal of 1 base from V and 2 bases from J, the junction contained 2 bases not matched to a gene. For the CDR3, the DNA is TGTGCCAGCAGCTTAGACGGGACAGCCTACGAGCAGTACTTC. Protein product: CASSLDGTAYEQYF.

The DNA of the CDR3 is TGTGCCACCAGCAGAGATTCTGCCTACGAGCAGTACTTC. It codes for CATSRDSAYEQYF. This chain connects TRBV15 to TRBJ2-7; unclear D gene. Germline-derived CDR1 and CDR2 are LNHNV and YYDKDF (reference sequence). The CDR3 has 13 amino acids. V lost 0 bases, J lost 2 bases, and 5 bases lay in between.

The gene calls are TRBV28 and TRBJ1-1; no clear D. V was clipped by 5 bases and J by 5 bases, with 15 bases between them. CDR3 length: 14 amino acids. Germline CDR1 reads MDHEN; CDR2 reads SYDVKM. CDR3 residues: CASSLFGESTEAFF. CDR3 nucleotides: TGTGCCAGCAGTCTCTTCGGAGAATCAACTGAAGCTTTCTTT.